The present entry profiles one TCR beta chain with its context. This CDR3 comprises 17 residues. Germline values: CDR1 LNHNV, CDR2 YYDKDF (reference sequence). The V gene end was trimmed by 0 bases and the J gene end by 8 bases; junction bases not matched to a gene: 10. This entry comes from a study of CD8 T cells in ankylosing spondylitis. Libraries of TCR beta came from quantitative 5'-RACE with molecular barcodes. MiXCR, run by TCRdb on the 5' RACE reads, gives a single entry per CDR3 protein. The sample holds around 39,000 distinct CDR3 sequences; about 10% are singletons and the top ten take roughly 21%.

The gene calls are TRBV15 and TRBJ2-3; TRBD2 matches at 11 bases. Sequenced input: synovial fluid, either unsorted or a sorted T cell fraction (not recorded which). The receptor was derived from a male donor with ankylosing spondylitis. The CDR3 coding sequence is TGTGCCACCAGCAGAGAACCATATAGCGGGAGGGCCAGTACGCAGTATTTT. Translation gives CATSREPYSGRASTQYF. Full variable domain (missing parts from reference TRBV15 and TRBJ2-3): DAMVIQNPRYQVTQFGKPVTLSCSQTLNHNVMYWYQQKSSQAPKLLFHYYDKDFNNEADTPDNFQSRRPNTSFCFLDIRSPGLGDTAMYLCATSREPYSGRASTQYFGPGTRLTVL.